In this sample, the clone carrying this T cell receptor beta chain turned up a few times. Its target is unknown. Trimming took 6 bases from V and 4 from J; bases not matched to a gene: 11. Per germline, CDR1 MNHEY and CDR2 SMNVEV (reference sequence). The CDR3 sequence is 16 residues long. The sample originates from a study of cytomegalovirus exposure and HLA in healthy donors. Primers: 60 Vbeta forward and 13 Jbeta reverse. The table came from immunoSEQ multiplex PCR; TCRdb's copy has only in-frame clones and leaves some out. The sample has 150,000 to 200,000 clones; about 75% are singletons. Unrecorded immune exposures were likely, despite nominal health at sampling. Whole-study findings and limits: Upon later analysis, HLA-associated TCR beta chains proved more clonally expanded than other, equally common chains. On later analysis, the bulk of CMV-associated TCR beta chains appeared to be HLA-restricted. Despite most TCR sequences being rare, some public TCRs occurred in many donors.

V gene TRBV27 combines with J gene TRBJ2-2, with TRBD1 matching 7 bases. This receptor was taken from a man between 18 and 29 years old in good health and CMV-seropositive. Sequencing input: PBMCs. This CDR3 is CASSPRQGVSTGELFF. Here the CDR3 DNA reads TGTGCCAGCAGCCCAAGACAGGGTGTGAGCACCGGGGAGCTGTTTTTT.